The text below deals with one T cell receptor beta chain. This sample is drawn from a study of T-cell reconstitution after alpha-beta-depleted transplantation in children. This CDR3 is built from 16 residues. The V gene's germline CDR1 is MNHEY and CDR2 SVGEGT. V dropped 6 bases and J dropped 0 bases, with 17 bases sitting between them. Preparation of the TCRbeta library was carried out with unique molecular identifiers. A single record per CDR3 protein comes from TCRdb applying MiXCR to the PCR reads. The top ten clones hold 4% of a sample with about 610,000 distinct CDR3 sequences, about 11% of them seen once.

The chain recombines TRBV6-2 or TRBV6-3 with TRBJ2-5, with D uncertain. This receptor was taken from a human donor who donated a stem cell graft to a child with acute myeloid leukemia. The input for sequencing was PBMCs from the stem cell graft donor, taken from the stem cell graft. The CDR3 spells CASRRTASKYQETQYF. CDR3 bases: TGTGCCAGCAGACGAACAGCCTCTAAGTACCAAGAGACCCAGTACTTC.